Listed below are T cell receptor beta chains from one sample, sequenced in a study of T cells in localized non-small cell lung cancer. The repertoire was sequenced with immunoSEQ multiplex PCR; TCRdb's copy has only in-frame clones and lacks some. The sample lists roughly 30,000 clones; 85% to 90% were seen once. The material sequenced was peripheral blood, taken before any cancer treatment. The source is an older female donor with stage III squamous cell lung carcinoma. Both conserved end residues are part of each CDR3. The D gene is left open where the match is weak. Not every row has a clone size; where given, it reads once, few, many or a size class.

V gene: TRBV5-5; clone size: NA; J gene: TRBJ1-1; D gene: NA; CDR3 protein: CASSLVGGVPEAFF; CDR3 DNA: TGTGCCAGCAGCTTGGTGGGCGGGGTACCTGAAGCTTTCTTT
V gene: TRBV19; clone size: NA; J gene: TRBJ1-2; D gene: TRBD1; CDR3 protein: CASIPDRGRHYGYTF; CDR3 DNA: TGTGCCAGTATTCCTGACAGGGGAAGACACTATGGCTACACCTTC
V gene: TRBV4-3; clone size: NA; J gene: TRBJ2-7; D gene: TRBD1; CDR3 protein: CASSQGGQGDYEQYF; CDR3 DNA: TGCGCCAGCAGCCAAGGGGGCCAGGGGGACTACGAGCAGTACTTC
V gene: TRBV10-3; clone size: NA; J gene: TRBJ2-7; D gene: NA; CDR3 protein: CAIRGTSHPYEQYF; CDR3 DNA: TGTGCCATCAGAGGGACCTCACACCCCTACGAGCAGTACTTC
V gene: TRBV7-2; clone size: NA; J gene: TRBJ2-3; D gene: TRBD1; CDR3 protein: CASSQSKGTVLTDTQYF; CDR3 DNA: TGTGCCAGCAGCCAGAGTAAGGGGACAGTCCTTACAGATACGCAGTATTTT
V gene: TRBV28; clone size: NA; J gene: TRBJ2-7; D gene: NA; CDR3 protein: CASSLRGPYEQYF; CDR3 DNA: TGTGCCAGCAGTTTGCGGGGTCCCTACGAGCAGTACTTC
V gene: TRBV15; clone size: NA; J gene: TRBJ2-3; D gene: TRBD2; CDR3 protein: CATSRDLGLAGAGTDTQYF; CDR3 DNA: TGTGCCACCAGCAGAGATTTGGGACTAGCGGGAGCGGGGACAGATACGCAGTATTTT
V gene: TRBV29-1; clone size: medium-sized; J gene: TRBJ2-7; D gene: TRBD1; CDR3 protein: CSVGQGEGYEQYF; CDR3 DNA: TGCAGCGTTGGGCAGGGGGAAGGCTACGAGCAGTACTTC
V gene: TRBV15; clone size: NA; J gene: TRBJ1-4; D gene: TRBD1; CDR3 protein: CATSSTQGAIATNEKLFF; CDR3 DNA: TGTGCCACCAGCAGCACACAGGGGGCTATCGCAACTAATGAAAAACTGTTTTTT
V gene: TRBV10-3; clone size: NA; J gene: TRBJ2-2; D gene: NA; CDR3 protein: CAITRGATGELFF; CDR3 DNA: TGTGCCATCACCCGGGGGGCCACCGGGGAGCTGTTTTTT
V gene: TRBV5-1; clone size: NA; J gene: TRBJ1-4; D gene: TRBD1; CDR3 protein: CASSLETGGYEKLFF; CDR3 DNA: TGCGCCAGCAGCTTGGAGACAGGGGGGTATGAAAAACTGTTTTTT
V gene: TRBV5-4; clone size: NA; J gene: TRBJ1-1; D gene: NA; CDR3 protein: CASSRVGTEAFF; CDR3 DNA: TGTGCCAGCAGCCGGGTAGGGACTGAAGCTTTCTTT
V gene: TRBV7-3; clone size: once; J gene: TRBJ2-3; D gene: TRBD2; CDR3 protein: CASSLQVAAPGRGTDTQYF; CDR3 DNA: TGTGCCAGCAGCTTACAAGTAGCGGCCCCCGGGAGGGGCACAGATACGCAGTATTTT
V gene: TRBV7-2; clone size: few; J gene: TRBJ1-3; D gene: NA; CDR3 protein: CASSLLRTGNTIYF; CDR3 DNA: TGTGCCAGCAGCTTACTCAGAACTGGAAACACCATATATTTT
V gene: TRBV19; clone size: NA; J gene: TRBJ2-3; D gene: TRBD1; CDR3 protein: CATVNRGRGTDTQYF; CDR3 DNA: TGTGCCACAGTAAATAGGGGGCGAGGGACAGATACGCAGTATTTT
V gene: TRBV7-9; clone size: NA; J gene: TRBJ1-1; D gene: NA; CDR3 protein: CASSPRGGRENTEAFF; CDR3 DNA: TGTGCCAGCAGCCCGCGGGGGGGGCGGGAGAACACTGAAGCTTTCTTT
V gene: TRBV19; clone size: NA; J gene: TRBJ1-1; D gene: TRBD1; CDR3 protein: CASSLPGGTEAFF; CDR3 DNA: TGTGCCAGTAGTCTCCCAGGGGGCACTGAAGCTTTCTTT
V gene: TRBV7-2; clone size: NA; J gene: TRBJ1-3; D gene: NA; CDR3 protein: CASSLTPGEPGNTIYF; CDR3 DNA: TGTGCCAGCAGCTTAACGCCGGGGGAGCCTGGAAACACCATATATTTT
V gene: TRBV2; clone size: NA; J gene: TRBJ2-5; D gene: TRBD2; CDR3 protein: CASSVGTSIMETQYF; CDR3 DNA: TGTGCCAGCAGCGTCGGGACTAGCATAATGGAGACCCAGTACTTC
V gene: TRBV28; clone size: NA; J gene: TRBJ1-2; D gene: NA; CDR3 protein: CASSLEGWYGYTF; CDR3 DNA: TGTGCCAGCAGTTTGGAGGGGTGGTATGGCTACACCTTC
V gene: TRBV7-2; clone size: NA; J gene: TRBJ1-1; D gene: TRBD1; CDR3 protein: CASSKQGGVNTEAFF; CDR3 DNA: TGTGCCAGCAGCAAACAGGGGGGGGTGAACACTGAAGCTTTCTTT
V gene: TRBV15; clone size: once; J gene: TRBJ2-1; D gene: NA; CDR3 protein: CATSNRGGRRNEQFF; CDR3 DNA: TGTGCCACCAGCAATAGGGGGGGAAGGAGGAATGAGCAGTTCTTC
V gene: TRBV27; clone size: NA; J gene: TRBJ2-2; D gene: TRBD1; CDR3 protein: CASSFRGPGELFF; CDR3 DNA: TGTGCCAGCAGTTTTAGGGGGCCCGGGGAGCTGTTTTTT
V gene: TRBV5-6; clone size: NA; J gene: TRBJ2-2; D gene: TRBD2; CDR3 protein: CASSRLAGGHTGELFF; CDR3 DNA: TGTGCCAGCTCACGGCTGGCGGGAGGGCACACCGGGGAGCTGTTTTTT
V gene: TRBV6-1; clone size: NA; J gene: TRBJ2-7; D gene: NA; CDR3 protein: CASSTAQGSFYEQYF; CDR3 DNA: TGTGCCAGCAGCACCGCACAGGGTTCTTTCTACGAGCAGTACTTC
V gene: TRBV28; clone size: NA; J gene: TRBJ2-7; D gene: NA; CDR3 protein: CASSINYEQYF; CDR3 DNA: TGTGCCAGCAGCATTAACTACGAGCAGTACTTC
V gene: TRBV5-1; clone size: NA; J gene: TRBJ2-7; D gene: TRBD1; CDR3 protein: CASRQGQALNEQYF; CDR3 DNA: TGCGCCAGCAGACAAGGACAGGCTCTAAACGAGCAGTACTTC
V gene: TRBV11-2; clone size: once; J gene: TRBJ2-3; D gene: NA; CDR3 protein: CASSLIRKDTQYF; CDR3 DNA: TGTGCCAGCAGCTTAATCCGGAAGGATACGCAGTATTTT
V gene: TRBV5-4; clone size: NA; J gene: TRBJ2-3; D gene: NA; CDR3 protein: CASSSEPNTQYF; CDR3 DNA: TGTGCCAGCAGCTCCGAGCCAAATACGCAGTATTTT
V gene: TRBV7-2; clone size: NA; J gene: TRBJ2-1; D gene: NA; CDR3 protein: CASSLTQGGFNEQFF; CDR3 DNA: TGTGCCAGCAGCTTAACGCAGGGGGGGTTCAATGAGCAGTTCTTC
V gene: TRBV28; clone size: NA; J gene: TRBJ2-1; D gene: TRBD2; CDR3 protein: CASSHLMGGLAEGDSYNEQFF; CDR3 DNA: TGTGCCAGCAGTCACCTTATGGGGGGACTAGCGGAAGGTGACTCCTACAATGAGCAGTTCTTC
V gene: TRBV14; clone size: NA; J gene: TRBJ1-2; D gene: NA; CDR3 protein: CASSPGGGNYGYTF; CDR3 DNA: TGTGCCAGCAGCCCTGGAGGGGGGAACTATGGCTACACCTTC
V gene: TRBV25-1; clone size: NA; J gene: TRBJ2-7; D gene: NA; CDR3 protein: CASSDGAASSYEQYF; CDR3 DNA: TGTGCCAGCAGTGATGGGGCAGCCTCCTCCTACGAGCAGTACTTC
V gene: TRBV19; clone size: few; J gene: TRBJ1-1; D gene: TRBD1; CDR3 protein: CASSISGGPTEAFF; CDR3 DNA: TGTGCCAGTAGTATATCAGGGGGTCCCACTGAAGCTTTCTTT
V gene: TRBV2; clone size: NA; J gene: TRBJ2-5; D gene: TRBD1; CDR3 protein: CASRVQGAIEETQYF; CDR3 DNA: TGTGCCAGCAGGGTCCAGGGGGCGATTGAGGAGACCCAGTACTTC
V gene: TRBV9; clone size: NA; J gene: TRBJ2-1; D gene: TRBD2; CDR3 protein: CASSVIGTSGSRGGLYNEQFF; CDR3 DNA: TGTGCCAGCAGCGTGATCGGGACTAGCGGGAGTCGGGGGGGCCTTTACAATGAGCAGTTCTTC
V gene: TRBV14; clone size: NA; J gene: TRBJ2-1; D gene: NA; CDR3 protein: CASSQRDREGDYNEQFF; CDR3 DNA: TGTGCCAGCAGCCAAAGAGACAGAGAGGGGGATTACAATGAGCAGTTCTTC
V gene: TRBV9; clone size: NA; J gene: TRBJ2-7; D gene: NA; CDR3 protein: CASSVRGDYEQYF; CDR3 DNA: TGTGCCAGCAGCGTAAGGGGAGACTACGAGCAGTACTTC
V gene: TRBV6-5; clone size: NA; J gene: TRBJ1-3; D gene: NA; CDR3 protein: CATVPTSGNTIYF; CDR3 DNA: TGTGCCACTGTCCCTACCTCTGGAAACACCATATATTTT
V gene: TRBV7-9; clone size: NA; J gene: TRBJ1-2; D gene: TRBD1; CDR3 protein: CASSSPGQVAWDYGYTF; CDR3 DNA: TGTGCCAGCAGCTCGCCGGGACAGGTAGCATGGGACTATGGCTACACCTTC
V gene: TRBV29-1; clone size: NA; J gene: TRBJ2-3; D gene: NA; CDR3 protein: CSVDDGLVSTDTQYF; CDR3 DNA: TGCAGCGTTGATGACGGTCTTGTTAGCACAGATACGCAGTATTTT
V gene: TRBV7-8; clone size: NA; J gene: TRBJ2-5; D gene: NA; CDR3 protein: CASSLEGGLETQYF; CDR3 DNA: TGTGCCAGCAGCTTAGAGGGAGGCTTGGAGACCCAGTACTTC
V gene: TRBV27; clone size: NA; J gene: TRBJ2-3; D gene: NA; CDR3 protein: CASSLAQGTTDTQYF; CDR3 DNA: TGTGCCAGCAGTTTGGCCCAGGGGACGACAGATACGCAGTATTTT
V gene: TRBV29-1; clone size: NA; J gene: TRBJ2-2; D gene: TRBD1; CDR3 protein: CSAYRDRDTGELFF; CDR3 DNA: TGCAGCGCCTACCGGGACAGGGACACCGGGGAGCTGTTTTTT
V gene: TRBV5-1; clone size: NA; J gene: TRBJ2-3; D gene: NA; CDR3 protein: CASSLGRFSTDTQYF; CDR3 DNA: TGCGCCAGCAGCTTAGGACGTTTTAGCACAGATACGCAGTATTTT
V gene: TRBV5-6; clone size: NA; J gene: TRBJ2-4; D gene: NA; CDR3 protein: CASSFDSKNIQYF; CDR3 DNA: TGTGCCAGCAGCTTTGACAGCAAAAACATTCAGTACTTC
V gene: TRBV28; clone size: NA; J gene: TRBJ2-5; D gene: NA; CDR3 protein: CASGIGGYWTQYF; CDR3 DNA: TGTGCCAGCGGTATCGGGGGCTACTGGACCCAGTACTTC
V gene: TRBV6-6; clone size: NA; J gene: TRBJ2-7; D gene: TRBD2; CDR3 protein: CASRLAGKAYEQYF; CDR3 DNA: TGTGCCAGCCGACTAGCGGGTAAAGCCTACGAGCAGTACTTC
V gene: TRBV28; clone size: NA; J gene: TRBJ1-1; D gene: TRBD1; CDR3 protein: CASSQPRQGGNTEAFF; CDR3 DNA: TGTGCCAGCAGTCAGCCTCGACAGGGGGGGAACACTGAAGCTTTCTTT
V gene: TRBV9; clone size: NA; J gene: TRBJ1-1; D gene: TRBD1; CDR3 protein: CASSVAGGPAFF; CDR3 DNA: TGTGCCAGCAGCGTTGCAGGGGGGCCAGCTTTCTTT
V gene: TRBV7-9; clone size: NA; J gene: TRBJ2-3; D gene: NA; CDR3 protein: CASSSQTLTDTQYF; CDR3 DNA: TGTGCCAGCAGCTCCCAAACCCTAACAGATACGCAGTATTTT
V gene: TRBV5-1; clone size: NA; J gene: TRBJ2-5; D gene: TRBD2; CDR3 protein: CASSTAGTREETQYF; CDR3 DNA: TGCGCCAGCAGCACCGCTGGGACTAGAGAGGAGACCCAGTACTTC
V gene: TRBV5-6; clone size: NA; J gene: TRBJ2-1; D gene: NA; CDR3 protein: CASSLKRLVDEQFF; CDR3 DNA: TGTGCCAGCAGCTTGAAACGGCTAGTGGATGAGCAGTTCTTC
V gene: TRBV25-1; clone size: NA; J gene: TRBJ2-7; D gene: TRBD1; CDR3 protein: CASSEWGQSYEQYF; CDR3 DNA: TGTGCCAGCAGTGAATGGGGACAGTCCTACGAGCAGTACTTC
V gene: TRBV7-2; clone size: NA; J gene: TRBJ1-2; D gene: NA; CDR3 protein: CASSQDQVGLGAIDGYTF; CDR3 DNA: TGTGCCAGCAGCCAAGATCAGGTTGGCCTAGGGGCGATCGATGGCTACACCTTC
V gene: TRBV11-2; clone size: few; J gene: TRBJ2-1; D gene: NA; CDR3 protein: CASSRGWDVEQFF; CDR3 DNA: TGTGCCAGCAGCCGGGGGTGGGACGTTGAGCAGTTCTTC